This note documents a single TCR beta chain sequence. The length of the CDR3 is 17 residues. CDR1 and CDR2 (germline): SNHLY, FYNNEI. Losses at the gene ends were 0 bases for V and 6 bases for J; bases not matched to a gene: 5. This entry comes from a study of blood T cell repertoires in COVID-19. For the study at large: The analysed material was cDNA or gDNA that came from T cells, B-cell-depleted T cells, or PBMCs.

The table came from immunoSEQ multiplex PCR; TCRdb's copy has only in-frame clones and leaves some out. This sample yields some 160,000 clones, of which 75% to 80% are seen a single time; around 14% belongs to the top ten. The chain couples TRBV2 to TRBJ2-1; 13 positions agree with TRBD2. Sequencing was done on a sample of peripheral blood. The TCR was taken from a woman older than 75 with acute or convalescent COVID-19. In DNA form, the CDR3 reads TGTGCCAGCAGTGAAGCGCTTCGACTAGCGGGGGGCAATGAGCAGTTCTTC. This codes for CASSEALRLAGGNEQFF.